Following are 2 T cell receptor beta chains from one sample sequenced in a study of T cells in Graves' hyperthyroidism and ophthalmopathy. RNA transcripts were the template for amplifying TCR beta CDR3 regions. Primed by the HTBI set, a first-round RT-PCR was run on the TCR CDR3. In TCRdb, the multiplex PCR reads were re-called with MiXCR into one record per CDR3 protein. The data hold a few hundred thousand distinct CDR3 sequences, with around 20% observed a single time. Sequencing used blood. The receptors derive from a man between 18 and 35 years old with Graves' hyperthyroidism.

Of note for this clonotype: One end of the junction is discordant with germline, which a read error may explain. V is TRBV19 and J is TRBJ1-1; 7 bases line up with TRBD1. CDR3 length equals 14 residues. The germline CDR1 and CDR2 sequences are LNHDA and SQIVND (reference sequence). CDR3 nucleotide sequence: TGTGCCGGTAGTGTCTCCGGGACAGCAACCGAAGCTTTCTTT. It is translated as CAGSVSGTATEAFF.

This clonotype occurred many times. The CDR3 bases are TGTGCCAGCTCCGGGAGGGCTGGGACCGGGGAGCTGTTTTTT. It translates to CASSGRAGTGELFF. The chain links TRBV2 to TRBJ2-2, with 8 bases lining up with TRBD2. Germline V lookup: CDR1 SNHLY, CDR2 FYNNEI. The CDR3 has 14 residues. Trimming at V came to 8 bases and at J to 5 bases, leaving 7 bases not matched to a gene.